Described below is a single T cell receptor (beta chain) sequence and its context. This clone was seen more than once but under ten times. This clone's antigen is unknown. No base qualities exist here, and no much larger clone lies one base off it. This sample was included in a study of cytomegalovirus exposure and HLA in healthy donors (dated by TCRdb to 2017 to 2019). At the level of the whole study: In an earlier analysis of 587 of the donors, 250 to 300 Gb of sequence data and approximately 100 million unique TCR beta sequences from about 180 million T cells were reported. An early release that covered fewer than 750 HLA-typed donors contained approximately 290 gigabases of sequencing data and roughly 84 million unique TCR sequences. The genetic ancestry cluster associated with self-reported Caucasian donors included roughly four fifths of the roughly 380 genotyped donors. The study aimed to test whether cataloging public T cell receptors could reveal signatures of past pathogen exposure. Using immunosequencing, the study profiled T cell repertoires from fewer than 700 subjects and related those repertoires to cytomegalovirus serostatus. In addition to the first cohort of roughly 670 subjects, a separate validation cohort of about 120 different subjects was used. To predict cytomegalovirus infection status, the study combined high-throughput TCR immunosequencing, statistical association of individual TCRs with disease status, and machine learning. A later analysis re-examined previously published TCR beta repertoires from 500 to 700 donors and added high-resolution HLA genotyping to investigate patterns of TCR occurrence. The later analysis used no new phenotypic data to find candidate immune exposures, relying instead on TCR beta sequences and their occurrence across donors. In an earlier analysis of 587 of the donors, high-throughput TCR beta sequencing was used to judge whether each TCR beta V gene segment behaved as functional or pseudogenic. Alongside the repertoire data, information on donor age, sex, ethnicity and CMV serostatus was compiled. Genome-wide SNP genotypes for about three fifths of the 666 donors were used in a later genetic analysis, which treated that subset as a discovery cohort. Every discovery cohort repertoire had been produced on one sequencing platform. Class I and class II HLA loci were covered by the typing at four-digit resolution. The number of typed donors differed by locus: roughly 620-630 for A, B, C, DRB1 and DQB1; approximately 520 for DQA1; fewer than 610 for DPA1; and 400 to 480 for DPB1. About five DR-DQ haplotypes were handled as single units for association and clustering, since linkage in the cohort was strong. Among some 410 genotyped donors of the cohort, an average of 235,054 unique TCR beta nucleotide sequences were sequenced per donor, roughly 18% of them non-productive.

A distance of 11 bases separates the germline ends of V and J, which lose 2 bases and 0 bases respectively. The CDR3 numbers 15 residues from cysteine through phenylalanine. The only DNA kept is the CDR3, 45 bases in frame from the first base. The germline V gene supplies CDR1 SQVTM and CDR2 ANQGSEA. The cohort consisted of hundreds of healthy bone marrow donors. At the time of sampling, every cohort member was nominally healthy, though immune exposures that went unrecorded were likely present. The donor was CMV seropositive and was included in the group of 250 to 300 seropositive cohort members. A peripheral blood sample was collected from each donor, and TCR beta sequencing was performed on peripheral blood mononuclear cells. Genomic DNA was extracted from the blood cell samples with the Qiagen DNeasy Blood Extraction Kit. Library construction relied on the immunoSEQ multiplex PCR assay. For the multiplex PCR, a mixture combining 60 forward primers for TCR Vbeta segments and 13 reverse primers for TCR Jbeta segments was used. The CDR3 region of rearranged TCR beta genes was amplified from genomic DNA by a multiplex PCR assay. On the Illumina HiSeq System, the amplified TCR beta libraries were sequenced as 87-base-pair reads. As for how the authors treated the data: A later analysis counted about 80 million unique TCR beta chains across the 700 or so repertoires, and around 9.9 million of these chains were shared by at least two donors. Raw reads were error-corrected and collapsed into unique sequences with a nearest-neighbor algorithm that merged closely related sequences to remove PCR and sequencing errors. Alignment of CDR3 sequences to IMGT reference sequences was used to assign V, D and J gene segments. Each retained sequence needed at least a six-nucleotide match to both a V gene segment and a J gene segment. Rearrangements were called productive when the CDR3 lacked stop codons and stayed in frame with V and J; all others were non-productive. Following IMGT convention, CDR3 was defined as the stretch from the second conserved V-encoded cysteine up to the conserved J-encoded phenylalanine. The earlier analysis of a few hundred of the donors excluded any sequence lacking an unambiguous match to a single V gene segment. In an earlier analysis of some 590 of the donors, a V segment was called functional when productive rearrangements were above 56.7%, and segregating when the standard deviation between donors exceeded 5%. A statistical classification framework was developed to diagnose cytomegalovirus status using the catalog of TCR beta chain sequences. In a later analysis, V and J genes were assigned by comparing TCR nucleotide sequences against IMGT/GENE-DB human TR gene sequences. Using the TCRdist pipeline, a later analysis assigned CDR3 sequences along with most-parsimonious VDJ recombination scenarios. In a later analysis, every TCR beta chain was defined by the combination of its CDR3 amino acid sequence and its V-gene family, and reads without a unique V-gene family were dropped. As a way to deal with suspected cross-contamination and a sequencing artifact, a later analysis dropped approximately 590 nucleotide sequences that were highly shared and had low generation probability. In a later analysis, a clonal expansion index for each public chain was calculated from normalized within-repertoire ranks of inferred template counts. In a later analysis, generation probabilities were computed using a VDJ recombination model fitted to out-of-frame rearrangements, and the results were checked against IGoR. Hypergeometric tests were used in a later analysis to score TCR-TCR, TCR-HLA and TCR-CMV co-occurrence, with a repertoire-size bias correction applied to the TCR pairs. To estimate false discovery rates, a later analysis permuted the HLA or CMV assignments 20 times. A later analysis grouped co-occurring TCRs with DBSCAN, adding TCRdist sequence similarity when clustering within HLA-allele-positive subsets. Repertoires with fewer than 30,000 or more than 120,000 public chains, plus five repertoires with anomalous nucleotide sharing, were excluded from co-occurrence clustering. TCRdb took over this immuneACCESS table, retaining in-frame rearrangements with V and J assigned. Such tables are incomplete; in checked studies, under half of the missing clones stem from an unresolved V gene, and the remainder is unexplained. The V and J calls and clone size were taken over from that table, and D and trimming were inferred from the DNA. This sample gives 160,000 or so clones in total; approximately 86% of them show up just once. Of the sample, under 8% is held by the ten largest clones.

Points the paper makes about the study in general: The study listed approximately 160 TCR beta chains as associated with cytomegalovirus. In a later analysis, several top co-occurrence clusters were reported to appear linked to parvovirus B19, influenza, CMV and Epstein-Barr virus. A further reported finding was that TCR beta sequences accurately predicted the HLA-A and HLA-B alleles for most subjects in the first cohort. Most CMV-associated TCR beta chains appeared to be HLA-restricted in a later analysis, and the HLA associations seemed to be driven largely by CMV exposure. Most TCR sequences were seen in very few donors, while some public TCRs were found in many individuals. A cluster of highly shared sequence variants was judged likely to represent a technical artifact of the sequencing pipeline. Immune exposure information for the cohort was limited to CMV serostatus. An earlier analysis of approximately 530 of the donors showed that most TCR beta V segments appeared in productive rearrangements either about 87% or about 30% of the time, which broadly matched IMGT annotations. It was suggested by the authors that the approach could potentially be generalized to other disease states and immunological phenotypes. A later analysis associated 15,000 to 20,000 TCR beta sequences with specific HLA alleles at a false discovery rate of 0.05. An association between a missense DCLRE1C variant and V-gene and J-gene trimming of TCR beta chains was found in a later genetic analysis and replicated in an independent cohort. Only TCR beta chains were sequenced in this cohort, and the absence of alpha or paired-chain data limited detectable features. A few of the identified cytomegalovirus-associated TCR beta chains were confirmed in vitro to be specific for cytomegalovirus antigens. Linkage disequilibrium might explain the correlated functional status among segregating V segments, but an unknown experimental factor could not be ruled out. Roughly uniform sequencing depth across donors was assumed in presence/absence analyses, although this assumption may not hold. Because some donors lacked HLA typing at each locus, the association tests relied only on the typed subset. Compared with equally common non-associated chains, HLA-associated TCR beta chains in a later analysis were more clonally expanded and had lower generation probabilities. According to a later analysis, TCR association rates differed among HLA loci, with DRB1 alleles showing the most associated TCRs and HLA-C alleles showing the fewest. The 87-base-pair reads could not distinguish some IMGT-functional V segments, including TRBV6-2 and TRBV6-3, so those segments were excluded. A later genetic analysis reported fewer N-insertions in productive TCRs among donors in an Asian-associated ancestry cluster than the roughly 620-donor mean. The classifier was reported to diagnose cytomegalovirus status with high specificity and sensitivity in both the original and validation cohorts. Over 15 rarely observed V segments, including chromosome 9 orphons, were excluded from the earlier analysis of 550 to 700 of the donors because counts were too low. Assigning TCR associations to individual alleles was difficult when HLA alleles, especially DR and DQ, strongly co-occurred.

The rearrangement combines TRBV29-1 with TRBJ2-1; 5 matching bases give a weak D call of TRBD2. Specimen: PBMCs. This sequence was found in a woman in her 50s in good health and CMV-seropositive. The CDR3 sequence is CSVELGSGSYNEQFF. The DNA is TGCAGCGTTGAACTGGGAAGCGGCTCCTACAATGAGCAGTTCTTC.